The T cell receptor beta chain under discussion was sequenced for a study of Ad26.COV2.S vaccination and SARS-CoV-2 variants. Comments on this clone: Antigen unknown.

Study results and caveats: Substantial breadth was reported for post-vaccination spike-specific CD8+ and CD4+ T cells.

V was clipped by 4 bases and J by 4 bases, with 13 bases between them. The CDR3 totals 15 residues. Germline loops: CDR1 LNHDA, CDR2 SQIVND (reference sequence). Treatment defined: over 15 received Ad26.COV2.S at low or high dose, single or two shots; about five received placebo; per-sample allocation not given. Vaccine and placebo recipients were sampled on day 63 after the first injection. Data came from immunoSEQ multiplex PCR; TCRdb stores just in-frame clones and leaves some out. The table shows roughly 700,000 clones, with 89% occurring only once. This receptor was identified in a person between 18 and 65 years old who received the Ad26.COV2.S COVID-19 vaccine or a placebo. The input for sequencing was peripheral blood, taken in a trial of Ad26.COV2.S vaccine versus placebo. The chain recombines TRBV19 with TRBJ2-2; the D is unclear. The CDR3 DNA reads as TGTGCCAGTAGTAGTGCCGTCGCATTCACCGGGGAGCTGTTTTTT. This codes for CASSSAVAFTGELFF.